What follows are 9 T cell receptor beta chains derived from one specimen sequenced in a study of long-term antiretroviral therapy in people with HIV. The run of the v3.0 immunoSEQ assay was at survey level. Clones were sequenced by immunoSEQ multiplex PCR, and TCRdb holds only the in-frame ones, with some missing. The sample consists of about 36,000 clones, 75% to 90% of them appearing once. Source: unsorted PBMCs, taken 3.4 years after starting antiretroviral therapy. The receptor source for this set is a man aged 25-40 years with HIV.

This chain joins TRBV7-9 and TRBJ2-1, with D unclear. V gave up 1 base and J gave up 4 bases, with 8 bases separating them. Germline CDR1 SEHNR, CDR2 FQNEAQ (reference sequence). The CDR3 totals 14 residues. CDR3 DNA: TGTGCCAGCAGCTTAGAGGCCCATTACAATGAGCAGTTCTTC. It encodes CASSLEAHYNEQFF. Together with reference TRBV7-9 and TRBJ2-1, the CDR3 gives the full variable domain: DTGVSQNPRHKITKRGQNVTFRCDPISEHNRLYWYRQTLGQGPEFLTYFQNEAQLEKSRLLSDRFSAERPKGSFSTLEIQRTEQGDSAMYLCASSLEAHYNEQFFGPGTRLTVL.

The CDR3 loop is CASSLTGQGWDTEAFF. The CDR3 nucleotides read TGCGCCAGCAGCCTTACAGGACAGGGTTGGGACACTGAAGCTTTCTTT. V is TRBV5-1 and J is TRBJ1-1; TRBD1 aligns across 8 bases. The junction had 11 bases not matched to a gene; V was cut back by 4 bases and J by 3 bases. This CDR3 has 16 residues. In germline, CDR1 is SGHRS, CDR2 YFSETQ.

The chain joins TRBV5-4 to TRBJ2-7, with no clear D. The CDR3 totals 13 residues. Trimming removed 2 bases from V and 0 bases from J, with 6 bases in between. Germline V gene data show CDR1 as SGHNT and CDR2 as YYREEE (reference sequence). The CDR3 DNA is TGTGCCAGCAGCTTAAGGGACTCCTACGAGCAGTACTTC. This translates into CASSLRDSYEQYF. Full variable domain (rest looked up from reference TRBV5-4 and TRBJ2-7): ETGVTQSPTHLIKTRGQQVTLRCSSQSGHNTVSWYQQALGQGPQFIFQYYREEENGRGNFPPRFSGLQFPNYSSELNVNALELDDSALYLCASSLRDSYEQYFGPGTRLTVT.

A single count supports this clone. This sequence joins TRBV19 and TRBJ2-2, with D perhaps TRBD1 (5 bases). Trimming left V 10 bases short and J 3 bases short, with 9 bases between. CDR3 length equals 12 residues. Germline CDR1 and CDR2: LNHDA and SQIVND (reference sequence). This chain's CDR3 is CATRQYTGELFF. CDR3 nucleotides: TGTGCCACCAGACAGTACACCGGGGAGCTGTTTTTT. The whole variable domain, remainder taken from reference TRBV19 and TRBJ2-2, is DGGITQSPKYLFRKEGQNVTLSCEQNLNHDAMYWYRQDPGQGLRLIYYSQIVNDFQKGDIAEGYSVSREKKESFPLTVTSAQKNPTAFYLCATRQYTGELFFGEGSRLTVL.

This rearrangement joins TRBV19 to TRBJ2-7; D is tentatively TRBD1 or TRBD2 (5 bases each). With 5 bases removed from V and 4 bases from J, the gap between germline ends came to 12 bases. Germline CDR1 is LNHDA and CDR2 is SQIVND (reference sequence). The CDR3 totals 13 residues. The CDR3 DNA follows: TGTGCCAGTAGTCAGGGTAGAGGGTACGAGCAGTACTTC. This sequence encodes CASSQGRGYEQYF.

The chain uses TRBV28 and TRBJ1-4, with D unresolved. This CDR3 is 18 amino acids long. Trimming removed 2 bases at V and 5 bases at J, with 21 bases between. From germline, CDR1 is MDHEN and CDR2 SYDVKM. CDR3 residues: CASSLSSWPGYKNEKLFF. DNA of the CDR3: TGTGCCAGCAGTTTAAGCTCATGGCCGGGATACAAAAATGAAAAACTGTTTTTT. The full variable domain, with the rest looked up from reference TRBV28 and TRBJ1-4, is DVKVTQSSRYLVKRTGEKVFLECVQDMDHENMFWYRQDPGLGLRLIYFSYDVKMKEKGDIPEGYSVSREKKERFSLILESASTNQTSMYLCASSLSSWPGYKNEKLFFGSGTQLSVL.

The chain carries TRBV4-3 and TRBJ2-3; D gene uncertain. The CDR3 runs 15 residues. CDR1 and CDR2 from the germline V gene are LGHNA and YSLEER. The V end was cut by 1 base, the J end by 1 base, with 9 bases between. The CDR3 DNA follows: TGCGCCAGCAGCCAAGTGTGGGCAGGCACAGATACGCAGTATTTT. Its translation is CASSQVWAGTDTQYF.

The gene calls are TRBV4-3 and TRBJ2-7, with D unresolved. This CDR3 is 14 amino acids long. Trimming removed 0 bases at V and 5 bases at J, with 11 bases between. CDR1 and CDR2 (germline): LGHNA, YSLEER. The CDR3, as DNA: TGCGCCAGCAGCCAAGAGAAGGTTGGCGACGAGCAGTACTTC. Its translation is CASSQEKVGDEQYF.

The rearrangement joins TRBV29-1 to TRBJ1-3, with 9 bases matching TRBD1. The germline V gene has CDR1 SQVTM and CDR2 ANQGSEA. V lost 1 base and J lost 0; bases outside the gene matches: 10. The CDR3 is 18 amino acids. DNA for the CDR3: TGCAGCGTTGAAGCCGCCCGGGGACAGGGCCTCTCTGGAAACACCATATATTTT. The encoded protein is CSVEAARGQGLSGNTIYF.